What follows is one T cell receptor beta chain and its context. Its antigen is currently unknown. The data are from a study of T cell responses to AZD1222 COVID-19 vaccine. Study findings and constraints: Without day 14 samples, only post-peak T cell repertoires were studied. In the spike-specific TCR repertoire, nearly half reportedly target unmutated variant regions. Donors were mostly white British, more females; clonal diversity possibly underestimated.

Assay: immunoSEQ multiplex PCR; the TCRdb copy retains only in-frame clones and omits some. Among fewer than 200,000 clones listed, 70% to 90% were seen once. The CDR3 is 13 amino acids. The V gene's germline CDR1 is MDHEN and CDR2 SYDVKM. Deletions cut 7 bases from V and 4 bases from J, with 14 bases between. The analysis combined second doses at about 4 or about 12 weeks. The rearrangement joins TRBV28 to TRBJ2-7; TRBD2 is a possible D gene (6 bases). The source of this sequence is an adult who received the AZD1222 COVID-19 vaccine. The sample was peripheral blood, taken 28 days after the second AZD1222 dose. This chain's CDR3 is CASTWGGGYEQYF. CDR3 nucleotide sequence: TGTGCCAGCACCTGGGGCGGAGGGTACGAGCAGTACTTC.